These 27 T cell receptor beta chains came from one sample sequenced in a study of PD-1 blockade in classical Hodgkin lymphoma. Using immunoSEQ multiplex PCR, the repertoire was profiled, and TCRdb retains in-frame clones only, with some absent. The sample consists of some 110,000 clones, 89% of them appearing once. The time point: cycle 4 day 1 (C4D1), after 6 weeks of nivolumab. Each patient relapsed following autologous stem cell transplantation, and prior brentuximab vedotin exposure differed. Sequencing was performed on peripheral blood mononuclear cells (PBMCs), taken before the fourth cycle of nivolumab. The receptor set was obtained from a human donor with classical Hodgkin lymphoma.

The J gene is TRBJ2-5, the V gene TRBV30; D unclear. Near its end, the DNA agrees better with TRBJ2-7, so the J call may be wrong. Germline V gives CDR1 GTSNPN, CDR2 SVGIG (reference sequence). The CDR3 has 13 residues. The CDR3 here is CAWSVYSAYEQYF. DNA of the CDR3: TGTGCCTGGAGTGTATACAGTGCCTACGAGCAGTACTTC.

This clone was seen just once. This sequence joins TRBV7-9 and TRBJ2-7, with 10 bases lining up with TRBD2. Germline V gene sequence: CDR1 SEHNR, CDR2 FQNEAQ (reference sequence). Trimming cost V 1 base and J 3 bases; bases outside gene matches: 3. The length of the CDR3 is 15 residues. The DNA for the CDR3 is TGTGCCAGCAGCTTAGGTCTAGCGGGAGACTACGAGCAGTACTTC. Translation gives CASSLGLAGDYEQYF.

DNA of the CDR3: TGTGCCAGCAGCTTAGACGGACTAGCGGAGTCAGCAGATACGCAGTATTTT. This translates into CASSLDGLAESADTQYF. The rearrangement uses TRBV7-6 and TRBJ2-3; 10 nucleotides line up with TRBD2. J lost 4 bases, V lost 1 base, and 8 bases had no gene match. In germline, CDR1 is SGHVS, CDR2 FNYEAQ. The CDR3 is made up of 17 amino acids.

Details on this clone: At one end the junction does not follow the germline gene, possibly because of a read error. The rearrangement uses TRBV18 and TRBJ2-5; 8 nucleotides line up with TRBD2. The germline gives CDR1 KGHSH, CDR2 LQKENI. This CDR3 has 11 residues. The CDR3: CASSPGTRDDF. Here the CDR3 DNA reads TGTGCCAGCTCACCGGGGACTAGAGACGACTTC.

V is TRBV29-1 and J is TRBJ1-2; 7 bases line up with TRBD1. From germline, CDR1 is SQVTM and CDR2 ANQGSEA. This CDR3 has 12 residues. Germline trimming cut 6 bases from V and 4 bases from J; bases unmatched to any gene: 5. The CDR3 reads CSVGRTGYGYTF. The CDR3 nucleotides are TGCAGCGTAGGGCGGACAGGCTATGGCTACACCTTC. Full variable domain (rest looked up from reference TRBV29-1 and TRBJ1-2): SAVISQKPSRDICQRGTSLTIQCQVDSQVTMMFWYRQQPGQSLTLIATANQGSEATYESGFVIDKFPISRPNLTFSTLTVSNMSPEDSSIYLCSVGRTGYGYTFGSGTRLTVV.

This chain links TRBV6-5 with TRBJ2-7; D tentatively fits TRBD1 or TRBD2 (5 bases each). The CDR3 consists of 14 residues. V was trimmed by 4 bases and J by 0 bases, leaving 10 bases between them. From germline, CDR1 is MNHEY and CDR2 SVGAGI. CDR3 loop: CASSSGRNSYEQYF. CDR3 coding DNA: TGTGCCAGCAGTTCGGGACGGAACTCCTACGAGCAGTACTTC.

The chain carries TRBV18 and TRBJ1-1; D gene uncertain. The CDR3 has 16 residues. Germline V gene data show CDR1 as KGHSH and CDR2 as LQKENI. V was cut by 0 bases and J by 2 bases, with 13 bases left in between. The CDR3 region is CASSPPGGGSNTEAFF. In DNA form, the CDR3 reads TGTGCCAGCTCACCACCGGGCGGAGGATCAAACACTGAAGCTTTCTTT.

The chain carries TRBV4-2 and TRBJ2-7; D not resolved. CDR1 and CDR2 from the germline V gene are LGHNA and YNFKEQ. V was cut by 7 bases and J by 2 bases, with 12 bases left in between. The CDR3 covers 13 residues. The chain's CDR3 is CASTRTRTYEQYF. The CDR3 DNA sequence: TGTGCCAGCACCCGGACCAGGACCTACGAGCAGTACTTC.

The gene calls are TRBV19 and TRBJ2-3; 8 positions match TRBD1. The CDR3 contains 14 residues. Germline CDR1 reads LNHDA; CDR2 reads SQIVND (reference sequence). V gave up 1 base and J gave up 10 bases; unmatched junction bases: 7. In DNA form, the CDR3 reads TGTGCCAGTAGTATAGGGACAGGGAAGTACGCGCAGTATTTT. It encodes CASSIGTGKYAQYF.

The chain has TRBV28 and TRBJ2-1; 7 positions match TRBD2. J was trimmed by 8 bases and V by 1 base; bases with no gene match: 2. Germline V gene lookup returns CDR1 MDHEN and CDR2 SYDVKM. CDR3 length: 13 amino acids. The CDR3 here is CASSLSGGDEQFF. The CDR3 DNA reads as TGTGCCAGCAGTTTATCTGGGGGGGATGAGCAGTTCTTC.

The chain uses TRBV29-1 and TRBJ2-5; D remains unclear. V was shortened by 3 bases and J by 2 bases, with 22 bases between the two germline ends. Germline CDR1 SQVTM, CDR2 ANQGSEA. CDR3 size: 17 residues. In DNA form, the CDR3 reads TGCAGCGTTGATTGCAAATTCAATCCATTTCGACAAGAGACCCAGTACTTC. As protein: CSVDCKFNPFRQETQYF.

The rearrangement uses TRBV5-1 and TRBJ2-1; 15 nucleotides align to TRBD2. CDR1 and CDR2 (germline): SGHRS, YFSETQ. The ends lost 3 bases at V and 9 bases at J; junction bases unmatched: 4. The CDR3 is 15 residues long. CDR3 amino acids: CASSSGTSGRFEQFF. In DNA form, the CDR3 reads TGCGCCAGCAGCTCAGGGACTAGCGGGAGGTTTGAGCAGTTCTTC.

The chain links TRBV29-1 to TRBJ2-7; 8 bases are a match to TRBD2. The CDR3 totals 16 residues. Germline CDR1 reads SQVTM; CDR2 reads ANQGSEA. Germline trimming cut 0 bases from V and 3 bases from J; bases unmatched to any gene: 10. The CDR3 sequence is CSVEDRTSRKNYEQYF. CDR3 DNA: TGCAGCGTTGAAGATCGGACTAGCCGGAAGAACTACGAGCAGTACTTC.

This chain links TRBV28 with TRBJ1-2; 9 positions agree with TRBD1. The CDR3 spans 15 residues. Germline assignment: CDR1 MDHEN and CDR2 SYDVKM. Trimming cost V 8 bases and J 5 bases; bases outside gene matches: 12. The CDR3 nucleotides read TGTGCCAGCGCTGTAACCGGGACAGGGCCTTATGGCTACACCTTC. Amino acid sequence: CASAVTGTGPYGYTF.

CDR3 bases: TGTGCCAGCAGTTACTCTACATACGGAACCGGGGAGCTGTTTTTT. Translation gives CASSYSTYGTGELFF. The chain links TRBV6-5 to TRBJ2-2; D gene unclear. CDR1 is MNHEY and CDR2 is SVGAGI in the germline V gene. This CDR3 has 15 residues. Trimming cost V 0 bases and J 5 bases, with 10 bases left between them.

The chain links TRBV7-6 to TRBJ2-1; D gene uncertain. Trimming took off 1 base at V and 10 bases at J, with 11 bases between the two ends. This CDR3 is 13 amino acids long. Germline lookup yields CDR1 SGHVS and CDR2 FNYEAQ. The CDR3 coding sequence is TGTGCCAGCAGCTTAGGATCGGGTTGGGAGCAGTTCTTC. As protein: CASSLGSGWEQFF.

V and J are TRBV4-2 and TRBJ1-5; the match to TRBD1 covers 7 bases. After removal of 1 base from V and 4 bases from J, the junction contained 4 bases not matched to a gene. Germline V gene data show CDR1 as LGHNA and CDR2 as YNFKEQ. This CDR3 has 15 residues. This CDR3 is CASSQAQGSNQPQHF. CDR3 nucleotide sequence: TGTGCCAGCAGCCAAGCACAGGGGTCAAATCAGCCCCAGCATTTT.

This chain links TRBV19 with TRBJ2-1; 8 nucleotides match TRBD2. The CDR3 runs to 17 residues. V lost 2 bases, J lost 0 bases, and 6 bases stayed unmatched. The germline V gene encodes CDR1 LNHDA and CDR2 SQIVND (reference sequence). The DNA for the CDR3 is TGTGCCAGTAGTATAATGGGAGGGACTAGCTCCTACAATGAGCAGTTCTTC. It encodes CASSIMGGTSSYNEQFF.

V is TRBV7-8 and J is TRBJ1-1, with a weak D call TRBD1 (5 bases). The CDR3 is made up of 15 amino acids. The V and J ends lost 1 base and 2 bases respectively, with 11 bases between them. Germline CDR1 reads SGHVS; CDR2 reads FQNEAQ. CDR3 sequence: CASSLVVGQNTEAFF. CDR3 nucleotides: TGTGCCAGCAGCTTAGTCGTTGGACAAAACACTGAAGCTTTCTTT. The full variable domain, in which reference TRBV7-8 and TRBJ1-1 provide the parts outside the CDR3, is GAGVSQSPRYKVAKRGQDVALRCDPISGHVSLFWYQQALGQGPEFLTYFQNEAQLDKSGLPSDRFFAERPEGSVSTLKIQRTQQEDSAVYLCASSLVVGQNTEAFFGQGTRLTVV.

This sequence joins TRBV11-2 and TRBJ1-3; D perhaps matches TRBD1 (6 bases). Germline V gene sequence: CDR1 SGHAT, CDR2 FQNNGV. Trimming stripped 2 bases from V and 2 bases from J, with 13 bases between. The CDR3 sequence is 16 residues long. The CDR3 sequence is CASSLNRGSAGNTIYF. CDR3 DNA: TGTGCCAGCAGCTTAAATAGGGGGAGCGCTGGAAACACCATATATTTT.

V and J are TRBV19 and TRBJ2-1; 11 bases line up with TRBD1. This CDR3 contains 15 residues. The junction had 9 bases not matched to a gene; V was cut back by 7 bases and J by 7 bases. CDR1 LNHDA and CDR2 SQIVND come from the germline V gene (reference sequence). The chain's CDR3 is CASNFAGTGGNEQFF. The CDR3 DNA reads as TGTGCCAGTAACTTCGCGGGGACAGGGGGAAATGAGCAGTTCTTC.

The chain links TRBV5-6 to TRBJ1-3; no firm D call. From germline, CDR1 is SGHDT and CDR2 YYEEEE. This CDR3 is built from 13 residues. V lost 6 bases to trimming and J lost 3 bases, with 10 bases between them. As DNA, the CDR3 is TGTGCCAGCAACTTTCGAGGTGGAAACACCATATATTTT. Protein: CASNFRGGNTIYF.

This clone was seen a few times. The V and J genes are TRBV4-1 and TRBJ1-2; 8 bases align to TRBD1. Germline trimming cut 4 bases from V and 0 bases from J; bases unmatched to any gene: 7. Germline CDR1 MGHRA, CDR2 YSYEKL. The CDR3 is 16 residues long. CDR3 in amino acids: CASSRGQGPANYGYTF. CDR3 bases: TGCGCCAGCAGCCGTGGACAGGGCCCTGCTAACTATGGCTACACCTTC.

J is TRBJ2-1 and V is TRBV29-1; 7 bases align to TRBD2. Per the germline V gene, CDR1 is SQVTM and CDR2 is ANQGSEA. J was trimmed by 4 bases and V by 6 bases; bases with no gene match: 21. There are 18 residues in the CDR3. In DNA form, the CDR3 reads TGCAGCGTCGGTCTTTCCCTCTCTCCGGGCGGGGGTTACAATGAGCAGTTCTTC. This sequence encodes CSVGLSLSPGGGYNEQFF.

The chain is built from TRBV30 and TRBJ1-2; tentatively, D is TRBD1 (5 bases). Germline CDR1 reads GTSNPN; CDR2 reads SVGIG (reference sequence). The CDR3 loop spans 14 amino acids. V was trimmed by 0 bases and J by 8 bases, leaving 16 bases between them. The chain's CDR3 is CAWSVLGPSRGYTF. The CDR3 bases are TGTGCCTGGAGTGTACTGGGGCCTTCCAGAGGCTACACCTTC.

The CDR3: CSVRQGADEKLFF. The DNA of the CDR3 is TGCAGCGTCAGACAGGGGGCGGATGAAAAACTGTTTTTT. The chain joins TRBV29-1 to TRBJ1-4, with TRBD1 identical over 10 bases. Germline CDR1 reads SQVTM; CDR2 reads ANQGSEA. This CDR3 has 13 residues. J was trimmed by 6 bases and V by 6 bases; bases with no gene match: 4. Drawing the rest from reference TRBV29-1 and TRBJ1-4, the complete variable domain is SAVISQKPSRDICQRGTSLTIQCQVDSQVTMMFWYRQQPGQSLTLIATANQGSEATYESGFVIDKFPISRPNLTFSTLTVSNMSPEDSSIYLCSVRQGADEKLFFGSGTQLSVL.

The CDR3 protein is CASSIRGGLNNEQFF. Written as DNA, the CDR3 is TGTGCCAGTAGTATCAGGGGGGGACTAAACAATGAGCAGTTCTTC. This chain joins TRBV19 and TRBJ2-1; tentatively, D is TRBD1 or TRBD2 (7 bases each). Deletions cut 3 bases from V and 5 bases from J, with 14 bases between. Germline loops: CDR1 LNHDA, CDR2 SQIVND (reference sequence). The CDR3 totals 15 residues.